This T cell receptor (beta chain) came from a study of blood T cell repertoires in COVID-19. Background on the study: Donors in the United States, Italy and Spain gave samples during acute or convalescent COVID-19. T cells, B-cell-depleted T cells, or PBMCs supplied cDNA or gDNA.

Original analysis: Quantification of nucleated cells was approximated via reference gene primer amplification. The assay was immunoSEQ multiplex PCR, and TCRdb's table has in-frame clones only and misses some. V and J calls and clone size follow that table, whereas D and trimming were derived from the DNA. Of fewer than 700,000 clones listed, roughly 91% are singletons. While infection was still active, Seattle patients were enrolled and then followed longitudinally. CDR3 length equals 18 residues. Germline trimming cut 6 bases from V and 4 bases from J; bases unmatched to any gene: 15. Germline lookup yields CDR1 MNHEY and CDR2 SMNVEV (reference sequence). This clone has just one count.

This clonotype was sampled from a woman in her forties or fifties with COVID-19, enrolled during active disease. The material sequenced was peripheral blood. V gene TRBV27 combines with J gene TRBJ2-1, with TRBD2 matching 10 bases. CDR3 DNA: TGTGCCAGCAGCCCGGGGGTAGCGGGGGGCCGTATATACAATGAGCAGTTCTTC. Translation: CASSPGVAGGRIYNEQFF.